The subject of this entry is one TCR beta chain. The data were taken from a study of blood T cell repertoires in COVID-19. Study summary: Samples came from the United States, Italy and Spain, spanning acute and convalescent COVID-19.

The junction had 8 bases not matched to a gene; V was cut back by 3 bases and J by 2 bases. In germline, CDR1 is KGHDR, CDR2 SFDVKD. The CDR3 totals 17 residues. Under the authors' procedure: Amplification of reference gene primers was used by the study to estimate nucleated cell counts. Generated by immunoSEQ multiplex PCR, the TCRdb table keeps only in-frame clones and is missing some. The DNA was the basis for D and trimming; V, J and clone size are from that table. The table lists 100,000 to 110,000 clones, about 90% of them singletons. This sequence was found in a human donor in a cohort sampled during active COVID-19. Sequencing was done on a sample of peripheral blood. The chain links TRBV24-1 to TRBJ2-2, with 7 bases identical to TRBD1. The CDR3: CATSDRYRGSNTGELFF. The CDR3 DNA reads TGTGCCACCAGTGATCGCTACAGGGGTTCCAACACCGGGGAGCTGTTTTTT.